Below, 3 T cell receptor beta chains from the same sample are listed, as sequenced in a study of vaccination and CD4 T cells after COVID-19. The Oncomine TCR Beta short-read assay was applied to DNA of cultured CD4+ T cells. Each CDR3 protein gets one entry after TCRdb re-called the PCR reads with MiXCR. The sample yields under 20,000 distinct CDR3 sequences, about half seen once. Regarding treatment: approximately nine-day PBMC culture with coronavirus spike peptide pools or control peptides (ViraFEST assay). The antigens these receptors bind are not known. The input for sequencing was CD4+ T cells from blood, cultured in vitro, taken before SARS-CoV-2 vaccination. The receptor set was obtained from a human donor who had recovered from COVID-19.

The CDR3, as DNA: TGTCTGTGCCGAGGACAGGACAACACTGAAGCTTTCTTT. As protein: CLCRGQDNTEAFF. This sequence joins TRBV2 and TRBJ1-1; TRBD1 matches at 7 bases. Germline assignment: CDR1 SNHLY and CDR2 FYNNEI. This CDR3 has 13 amino acids.

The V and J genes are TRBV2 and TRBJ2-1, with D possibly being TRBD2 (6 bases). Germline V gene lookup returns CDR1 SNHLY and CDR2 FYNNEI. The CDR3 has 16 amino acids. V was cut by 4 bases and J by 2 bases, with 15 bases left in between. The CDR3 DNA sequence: TGTGCCAGCAGTGTGAAGGTAGCGGCTACCTACAATGAGCAGTTCTTC. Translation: CASSVKVAATYNEQFF.

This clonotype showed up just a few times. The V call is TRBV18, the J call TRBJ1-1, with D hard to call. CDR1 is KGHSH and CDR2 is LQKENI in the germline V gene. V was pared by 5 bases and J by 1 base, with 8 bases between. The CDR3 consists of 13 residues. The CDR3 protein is CASSSSENTEAFF. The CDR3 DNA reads TGTGCCAGCTCATCCTCAGAGAACACTGAAGCTTTCTTT.